This TCR beta chain was captured by sequencing in a study of blood T cell repertoires in COVID-19. Study overall: Nucleic acid was either cDNA or gDNA, and it came from T cells, B-cell-depleted T cells, or PBMCs.

Germline CDR1 SGDLS, CDR2 YYNGEE. With 4 bases removed from V and 7 bases from J, the gap between germline ends came to 12 bases. This CDR3 is built from 14 residues. For recovered donors of Cohort 3, there were two negative PCRs, clearance, or symptom resolution. Repertoires were generated with immunoSEQ multiplex PCR, while TCRdb's copy carries only in-frame clones and drops some. Of about 330,000 clones in the sample, 87% were seen once. The genes are TRBV9 and TRBJ1-6; D is perhaps TRBD1 (6 bases). Source material: PBMCs or T cells enriched from blood (not recorded which). The TCR sequence derives from a woman aged 25 to 39 who had recovered from COVID-19. The CDR3 bases are TGTGCCAGCAGCCCAGGGACACGGAATTCACCCCTCCACTTT. It translates to CASSPGTRNSPLHF.